One and the same sample provided the 30 T cell receptor beta chains below, sequenced in a study of T-cell reconstitution after alpha-beta-depleted transplantation in children. TCRbeta library construction was performed incorporating unique molecular identifiers. MiXCR, applied by TCRdb to the PCR reads, yields one record per CDR3 protein. Of about 200,000 distinct CDR3 sequences in the sample, approximately 6.9% were seen once. The sample in question was PBMCs, obtained before TCRalphabeta/CD19-depleted stem cell transplant. Receptors were obtained from a boy between 2 and 15 years old with acute lymphoblastic leukemia, due to receive a stem cell transplant.

This clonotype was detected ten times or more. The chain uses TRBV7-9 and TRBJ2-5, with TRBD1 identical over 7 bases. V was clipped by 4 bases and J by 3 bases; unmatched bases: 5. There are 14 residues in the CDR3. Germline CDR1 is SEHNR and CDR2 is FQNEAQ (reference sequence). This CDR3 is CASSSRQGEETQYF. The DNA of the CDR3 is TGTGCCAGCAGCTCAAGACAGGGAGAAGAGACCCAGTACTTC.

The table lists this clonotype with a few counts. The chain is built from TRBV9 and TRBJ1-5; D uncertain. V lost 0 bases, J lost 4 bases, and 5 bases lay in between. The CDR3 loop spans 13 amino acids. In germline, CDR1 is SGDLS, CDR2 YYNGEE. Here the CDR3 DNA reads TGTGCCAGCAGCGTAGGCCCGAATCAGCCCCAGCATTTT. Translated: CASSVGPNQPQHF.

This clonotype showed up just once. The chain links TRBV20-1 to TRBJ1-2; no definite D call. Germline assignment: CDR1 DFQATT and CDR2 SNEGSKA (reference sequence). The CDR3 runs to 15 residues. The V end was cut by 1 base, the J end by 1 base, with 13 bases between. As DNA, the CDR3 is TGCAGTGCTAGAGCTTGGAATGAAGTTAACTATGGCTACACCTTC. Protein sequence: CSARAWNEVNYGYTF.

Ten or more counts support this clonotype. The V call is TRBV12-3 or TRBV12-4, the J call TRBJ1-1, with unresolved D. The CDR3 covers 11 residues. V was shortened by 6 bases and J by 5 bases, with 7 bases between the two germline ends. In DNA form, the CDR3 reads TGTGCCAGCAGCCGTAGAACTGAAGCTTTCTTT. The encoded protein is CASSRRTEAFF.

This clonotype was found many times. This chain joins TRBV20-1 and TRBJ2-1, with TRBD2 as a possible D gene (5 bases). Trimming stripped 2 bases from V and 1 base from J, with 12 bases between. The CDR3 is 15 residues long. Looked up from germline, CDR1 is DFQATT and CDR2 is SNEGSKA (reference sequence). DNA for the CDR3: TGCAGTGCTAGAATGAGCGGCAAATCCTACAATGAGCAGTTCTTC. Its translation is CSARMSGKSYNEQFF.

The chain has TRBV4-2 and TRBJ2-7, with D perhaps matching TRBD2 (6 bases). This CDR3 comprises 17 residues. Trimming cost V 2 bases and J 0 bases, with 17 bases left between them. CDR1 is LGHNA and CDR2 is YNFKEQ in the germline V gene. The CDR3 DNA reads as TGTGCCAGCAGCCAATCGCGGGGCCGAGGGAGCTCCTACGAGCAGTACTTC. It codes for CASSQSRGRGSSYEQYF.

The sample holds many counts of this clonotype. V and J are TRBV18 and TRBJ1-1, with 7 bases aligning to TRBD1. V was clipped by 2 bases and J by 5 bases; unmatched bases: 11. The CDR3 consists of 16 residues. Germline V gene sequence: CDR1 KGHSH, CDR2 LQKENI. The DNA of the CDR3 is TGTGCCAGCTCACCAAAGGTTATATCAGGGGGAACTGAAGCTTTCTTT. It yields the protein CASSPKVISGGTEAFF.

This clonotype was recorded many times. The CDR3 loop reads CSARWGIRTDTQYF. The CDR3, as DNA: TGCAGTGCTAGATGGGGGATCCGCACAGATACGCAGTATTTT. The chain is built from TRBV20-1 and TRBJ2-3; D may match TRBD1 or TRBD2 (5 bases each). The ends were cut back, 2 bases at V and 1 base at J, with 10 bases in the middle. Germline CDR1 DFQATT, CDR2 SNEGSKA (reference sequence). The CDR3 extends over 14 amino acids.

This clonotype was counted many times. This rearrangement joins TRBV28 to TRBJ2-1; D uncertain. The CDR3 is 12 residues long. Trimming took 6 bases from V and 10 from J, leaving 13 bases between them. Germline values: CDR1 MDHEN, CDR2 SYDVKM. The CDR3 is CASSPGEKEQFF. In DNA, the CDR3 is TGTGCCAGCAGCCCCGGAGAGAAAGAGCAGTTCTTC.

This clonotype was seen many times. The chain combines TRBV28 with TRBJ1-5, with unresolved D. The germline CDR1 and CDR2 sequences are MDHEN and SYDVKM. Trimming removed 7 bases at V and 7 bases at J, with 14 bases between. The CDR3 consists of 13 residues. The CDR3 loop is CASTSGFGQPQHF. The CDR3, as DNA: TGTGCCAGCACCTCAGGTTTCGGCCAGCCCCAGCATTTT.

This clonotype was recorded many times. J is TRBJ2-3 and V is TRBV7-2, with 9 nucleotides matching TRBD1. V gave up 5 bases and J gave up 4 bases; unmatched junction bases: 4. CDR1 and CDR2 (germline): SGHTA, FQGNSA. The CDR3 totals 14 residues. The DNA for the CDR3 is TGTGCCAGCAGCCAGACAGGGGGATCAGATACGCAGTATTTT. Protein sequence: CASSQTGGSDTQYF.

In its sample, this clonotype was seen many times. This chain links TRBV19 with TRBJ2-1; unclear D gene. The CDR3 loop spans 12 amino acids. In germline, CDR1 is LNHDA, CDR2 SQIVND (reference sequence). V was trimmed by 3 bases and J by 6 bases, leaving 6 bases between them. The CDR3 spells CASSIGGNEQFF. CDR3 sequence (DNA): TGTGCCAGTAGTATCGGTGGCAATGAGCAGTTCTTC.

In this sample, this clonotype turned up many times. The V call is TRBV30, the J call TRBJ2-1, with D possibly TRBD2 on 5 matching bases. The CDR3 length is 11 residues. Trimming shortened V by 5 bases and J by 6 bases, and 8 bases separated the two germline ends. Germline V gives CDR1 GTSNPN, CDR2 SVGIG (reference sequence). The DNA for the CDR3 is TGTGCCTGGGAAAGCGGCAATGAGCAGTTCTTC. Amino acids: CAWESGNEQFF.

The chain links TRBV5-1 to TRBJ2-2, with TRBD2 as a possible D gene (6 bases). CDR1 and CDR2 from the germline V gene are SGHRS and YFSETQ. The CDR3 is 16 residues long. With 2 bases removed from V and 2 bases from J, the gap between germline ends came to 13 bases. For the CDR3, the DNA is TGCGCCAGCAGCTTCCTAGCGAGGTCCAACACCGGGGAGCTGTTTTTT. It is translated as CASSFLARSNTGELFF. Filled out from reference TRBV5-1 and TRBJ2-2, the complete variable domain reads KAGVTQTPRYLIKTRGQQVTLSCSPISGHRSVSWYQQTPGQGLQFLFEYFSETQRNKGNFPGRFSGRQFSNSRSEMNVSTLELGDSALYLCASSFLARSNTGELFFGEGSRLTVL.

The chain joins TRBV10-1 to TRBJ2-2; D gene ambiguous. The CDR3 runs to 16 residues. CDR1 is WNHNN and CDR2 is SYGVQD in the germline V gene (reference sequence). The germline V and J ends were trimmed by 0 bases and 1 base, with 9 bases remaining between them. The CDR3 loop reads CASSESHTLNTGELFF. The CDR3 DNA reads as TGCGCCAGCAGTGAGTCTCACACCTTGAACACCGGGGAGCTGTTTTTT.

This clonotype was recorded at least ten times. CDR3 nucleotides: TGTGCCAGCAGCCCTCGACTAGCGGGAGTCTCGGATGAGCAGTTCTTC. Its translation: CASSPRLAGVSDEQFF. The chain combines TRBV12-3 or TRBV12-4 with TRBJ2-1; 12 bases fit TRBD2. The trim removed 6 bases at V and 8 bases at J, leaving 11 bases unmatched. The CDR3 is 16 amino acids.

This clonotype has a count of ten or more. The rearrangement joins TRBV6-2 or TRBV6-3 to TRBJ1-5, with no clear D. V lost 2 bases, J lost 3 bases, and 14 bases lay in between. The CDR3 is 16 amino acids. Germline V lookup: CDR1 MNHEY, CDR2 SVGEGT. CDR3: CASSYKPNINNQPQHF. The CDR3 region has the DNA TGTGCCAGCAGTTACAAACCCAACATAAACAATCAGCCCCAGCATTTT.

As concerns this clonotype: A clone one base away is much larger, so this may be a read error. The CDR3 DNA sequence: TGCAGCGTTGAACTCTCCAACAATGAGCAGTTCTTC. Protein: CSVELSNNEQFF. The gene calls are TRBV29-1 and TRBJ2-1; D uncertain. The V gene's germline CDR1 is SQVTM and CDR2 ANQGSEA. This CDR3 region has 12 residues.

In this sample, this clonotype turned up many times. DNA of the CDR3: TGTGCCAGCATGACGGACAGGGTCGATCAGCCCCAGCATTTT. Translated: CASMTDRVDQPQHF. The chain uses TRBV2 and TRBJ1-5, with 8 bases matching TRBD1. CDR1 is SNHLY, CDR2 FYNNEI, per germline. The CDR3 has 14 amino acids. J lost 5 bases, V lost 7 bases, and 7 bases had no gene match.

This clonotype was observed a handful of times. V usage is TRBV11-2 and J usage is TRBJ1-4, with 7 bases matching TRBD1. The CDR3 is 16 residues long. The germline CDR1 and CDR2 sequences are SGHAT and FQNNGV. V lost 1 base, J lost 8 bases, and 10 bases stayed unmatched. The CDR3 protein is CASSLGILNRGEKLFF. DNA of the CDR3: TGTGCCAGCAGCTTAGGGATATTGAACAGGGGCGAAAAACTGTTTTTT.

This clonotype was recorded a few times. V and J are TRBV20-1 and TRBJ1-5; 7 bases are shared with TRBD1. The CDR3 has 15 amino acids. V was pared by 4 bases and J by 2 bases, with 8 bases of the junction left unmatched. The germline V gene encodes CDR1 DFQATT and CDR2 SNEGSKA (reference sequence). The DNA for the CDR3 is TGCAGTGCTACCGCAGGGGGGGCCGGCAATCAGCCCCAGCATTTT. Encoded protein: CSATAGGAGNQPQHF.

In regard to this clonotype: Germline and junction disagree at one end, which may indicate a read error. The chain combines TRBV13 with TRBJ1-5; a possible D gene is TRBD1 (5 bases). Germline CDR1 reads PRHDT; CDR2 reads FYEKMQ (reference sequence). CDR3 size: 15 residues. The CDR3 spells CASSIGQGSSQPQHF. The DNA of the CDR3 is TGTGCCAGCAGCATCGGTCAGGGTAGCAGTCAGCCCCAGCATTTT.

In this sample, this clonotype turned up a few times. This sequence joins TRBV7-9 and TRBJ2-1; 10 nucleotides line up with TRBD1. Germline CDR1 is SEHNR and CDR2 is FQNEAQ (reference sequence). This CDR3 comprises 15 residues. The junction had 10 bases not matched to a gene; V was cut back by 4 bases and J by 10 bases. CDR3 in DNA: TGTGCCAGCAGCTCTCGGGGGACAGGGGAAAAAGAGCAGTTCTTC. Its protein is CASSSRGTGEKEQFF.

Ten or more counts support this clonotype. The rearrangement joins TRBV9 to TRBJ2-2; TRBD2 matches at 8 bases. Looked up from germline, CDR1 is SGDLS and CDR2 is YYNGEE. The length of the CDR3 is 16 residues. After removal of 0 bases from V and 4 bases from J, the junction contained 5 bases not matched to a gene. The CDR3 nucleotides read TGTGCCAGCAGCGTAGCTACGGGAGGGGGCACCGGGGAGCTGTTTTTT. Its translation is CASSVATGGGTGELFF.

This clonotype was detected ten times or more. V and J are TRBV7-2 and TRBJ2-1, with no clear D. Trimming pared 2 bases from V and 6 bases from J, leaving 11 bases between. CDR3 length: 14 residues. Germline loops: CDR1 SGHTA, CDR2 FQGNSA. CDR3 sequence: CASSLPLLTNEQFF. The CDR3 nucleotides are TGTGCCAGCAGCTTACCCCTCCTAACCAATGAGCAGTTCTTC. Drawing the rest from reference TRBV7-2 and TRBJ2-1, the complete variable domain is GAGVSQSPSNKVTEKGKDVELRCDPISGHTALYWYRQSLGQGLEFLIYFQGNSAPDKSGLPSDRFSAERTGGSVSTLTIQRTQQEDSAVYLCASSLPLLTNEQFFGPGTRLTVL.

This clonotype has ten or more counts. The chain is built from TRBV28 and TRBJ1-6, with D unresolved. V was pared by 7 bases and J by 0 bases, with 7 bases between. Germline V gene lookup returns CDR1 MDHEN and CDR2 SYDVKM. This CDR3 is 14 amino acids long. CDR3 sequence reads: CASILSSYNSPLHF. The CDR3 coding sequence is TGTGCCAGCATCTTGAGCTCCTATAATTCACCCCTCCACTTT. Full variable domain (outside the CDR3, taken from reference TRBV28 and TRBJ1-6): DVKVTQSSRYLVKRTGEKVFLECVQDMDHENMFWYRQDPGLGLRLIYFSYDVKMKEKGDIPEGYSVSREKKERFSLILESASTNQTSMYLCASILSSYNSPLHFGNGTRLTVT.

The chain has TRBV12-3 or TRBV12-4 and TRBJ2-7, with TRBD2 as a possible D gene (6 bases). The CDR3 has 16 amino acids. The V and J ends lost 6 bases and 0 bases respectively, with 18 bases between them. CDR3 residues: CASSQSSGRLSYEQYF. The CDR3 nucleotides are TGTGCCAGCAGCCAATCAAGCGGGCGACTCTCCTACGAGCAGTACTTC.

In this sample, this clonotype turned up many times. This rearrangement joins TRBV7-2 to TRBJ2-3; 10 positions agree with TRBD2. Germline CDR1 SGHTA, CDR2 FQGNSA. The CDR3 consists of 17 residues. Losses at the gene ends were 6 bases for V and 2 bases for J; bases not matched to a gene: 11. CDR3 protein: CASRPEGLAGVTDTQYF. The CDR3 coding sequence is TGTGCCAGCAGGCCTGAGGGGCTAGCGGGGGTCACAGATACGCAGTATTTT.

This chain links TRBV7-8 with TRBJ2-4; no reliable D call. The CDR3 loop spans 13 amino acids. Trimming stripped 1 base from V and 7 bases from J, with 8 bases between. CDR1 is SGHVS, CDR2 FQNEAQ, per germline. The CDR3 sequence: CASSLDPPNIQYF. CDR3 bases: TGTGCCAGCAGCTTAGACCCGCCGAACATTCAGTACTTC.

The sample holds a few counts of this clonotype. The chain links TRBV28 to TRBJ2-7; TRBD1 might be the D (7 bases). This CDR3 has 12 amino acids. Trimming pared 8 bases from V and 4 bases from J, leaving 12 bases between. The germline gives CDR1 MDHEN, CDR2 SYDVKM. CDR3 sequence: CASGGGGYEQYF. In nucleotides, the CDR3 is TGTGCCAGCGGAGGGGGCGGGTACGAGCAGTACTTC. Using reference TRBV28 and TRBJ2-7 for the parts outside the CDR3, the full variable domain is DVKVTQSSRYLVKRTGEKVFLECVQDMDHENMFWYRQDPGLGLRLIYFSYDVKMKEKGDIPEGYSVSREKKERFSLILESASTNQTSMYLCASGGGGYEQYFGPGTRLTVT.